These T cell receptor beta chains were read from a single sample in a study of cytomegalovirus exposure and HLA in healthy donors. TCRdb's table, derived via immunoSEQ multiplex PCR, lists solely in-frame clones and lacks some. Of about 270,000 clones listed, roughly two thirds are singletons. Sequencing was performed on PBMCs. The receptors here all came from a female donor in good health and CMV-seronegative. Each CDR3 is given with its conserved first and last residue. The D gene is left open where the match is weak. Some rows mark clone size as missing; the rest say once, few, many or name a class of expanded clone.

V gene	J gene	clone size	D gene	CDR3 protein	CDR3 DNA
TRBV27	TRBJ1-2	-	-	CASSSTASYGYTF	TGTGCCAGCAGTTCGACAGCGTCCTATGGCTACACCTTC
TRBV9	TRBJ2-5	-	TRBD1	CASTPTGTSKETQYF	TGTGCCAGCACCCCGACAGGGACAAGCAAAGAGACCCAGTACTTC
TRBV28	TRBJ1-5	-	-	CASSLPGQYSNQPQHF	TGTGCCAGCAGTTTACCGGGACAATATAGCAATCAGCCCCAGCATTTT
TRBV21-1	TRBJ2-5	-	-	CASSSLLGEETQYF	TGTGCCAGCAGCAGCCTTTTAGGGGAAGAGACCCAGTACTTC
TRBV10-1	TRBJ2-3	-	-	CASSSGTSTDTQYF	TGCGCCAGCAGCTCCGGGACTAGCACAGATACGCAGTATTTT
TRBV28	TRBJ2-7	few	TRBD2	CASSFVTSGTYEQYF	TGTGCCAGCAGTTTCGTTACTAGCGGGACCTACGAGCAGTACTTC
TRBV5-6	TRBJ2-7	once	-	CASSYGGARGTAYEQYF	TGTGCCAGCAGCTATGGAGGGGCGCGCGGGACCGCCTACGAGCAGTACTTC
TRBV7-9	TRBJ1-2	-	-	CSSSLVKAFTSNYGYTF	TGTTCCAGCAGCTTAGTTAAAGCATTTACTTCTAACTATGGCTACACCTTC
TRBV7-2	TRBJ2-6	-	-	CASSLVSSFGANVLTF	TGTGCCAGCAGCTTAGTGAGCTCTTTCGGGGCCAACGTCCTGACTTTC
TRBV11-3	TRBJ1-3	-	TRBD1	CASSLFSRQGAGNTIYF	TGTGCCAGCAGCTTATTTTCTCGACAGGGGGCAGGAAACACCATATATTTT
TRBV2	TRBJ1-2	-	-	CASSPGTYGYTF	TGTGCCAGCAGCCCTGGCACATATGGCTACACCTTC
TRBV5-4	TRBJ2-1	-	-	CASSPKDNSRDEQFF	TGTGCCAGCAGCCCAAAGGACAATTCCCGGGATGAGCAGTTCTTC
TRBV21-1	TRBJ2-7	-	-	CASSKGGEQSSYEQYF	TGTGCCAGCAGCAAAGGGGGAGAACAAAGCTCCTACGAGCAGTACTTC
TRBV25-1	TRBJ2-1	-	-	CASGYSGPLNEQFF	TGTGCCAGCGGGTACAGCGGCCCACTCAATGAGCAGTTCTTC
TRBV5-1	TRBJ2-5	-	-	CASSLTGLSSETQYF	TGCGCCAGCAGCTTGACAGGGTTGAGTTCTGAGACCCAGTACTTC
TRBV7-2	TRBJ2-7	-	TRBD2	CASSLGLAGVGEQYF	TGTGCCAGCAGCTTAGGACTAGCGGGAGTTGGCGAGCAGTACTTC
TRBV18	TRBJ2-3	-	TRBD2	CASSPLAGGLDTQYF	TGTGCCAGCTCACCCCTAGCGGGAGGGCTCGATACGCAGTATTTT
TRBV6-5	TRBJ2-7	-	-	CASSYSGQNTYEQYF	TGTGCCAGCAGTTACTCGGGGCAGAATACCTACGAGCAGTACTTC
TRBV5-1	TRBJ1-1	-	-	CASANRGGTEAFF	TGCGCCAGCGCAAATAGAGGGGGCACTGAAGCTTTCTTT
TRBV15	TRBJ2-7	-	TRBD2	CATSRDLREGYEQYF	TGTGCCACCAGCAGAGATTTGCGGGAGGGCTACGAGCAGTACTTC
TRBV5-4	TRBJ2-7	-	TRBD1	CASSLVWGQGTYEQYF	TGTGCCAGCAGCTTGGTGTGGGGACAGGGGACCTACGAGCAGTACTTC
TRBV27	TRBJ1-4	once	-	CASTAGSRGGLVEKLFF	TGTGCCAGCACTGCCGGGTCCCGGGGAGGTTTGGTGGAAAAACTGTTTTTT
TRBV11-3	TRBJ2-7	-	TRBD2	CASSLSGTSGSEQYF	TGTGCCAGCAGCTTGAGCGGGACTAGCGGGTCCGAGCAGTACTTC
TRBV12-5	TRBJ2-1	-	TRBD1	CASGLVLGQGFYNEQFF	TGTGCTAGTGGTTTGGTTCTCGGACAGGGTTTCTACAATGAGCAGTTCTTC
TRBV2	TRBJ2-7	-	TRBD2	CARDTSGSPYEQYF	TGTGCCAGAGACACTAGCGGGAGTCCCTACGAGCAGTACTTC
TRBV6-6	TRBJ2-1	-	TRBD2	CASSYMGEGRGNEQFF	TGTGCCAGCAGTTACATGGGGGAGGGCCGAGGGAATGAGCAGTTCTTC
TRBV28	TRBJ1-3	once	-	CASSYPWRRYSGEYGNTIYF	TGTGCCAGCAGTTACCCATGGCGACGGTACTCAGGGGAATATGGAAACACCATATATTTT
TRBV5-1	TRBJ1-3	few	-	CASSPAGSSGNTIYF	TGCGCCAGCAGCCCTGCTGGCAGCTCTGGAAACACCATATATTTT
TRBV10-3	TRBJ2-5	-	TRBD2	CAISESSLAGGGQGTQYF	TGTGCCATCAGTGAGTCGTCCTTAGCGGGAGGTGGGCAAGGAACCCAGTACTTC
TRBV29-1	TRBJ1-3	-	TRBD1	CSVAWQGARNTIYF	TGCAGCGTTGCTTGGCAGGGGGCGCGAAACACCATATATTTT
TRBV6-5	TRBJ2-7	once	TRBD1	CASRPGTGTYEQYF	TGTGCCAGCAGGCCCGGGACAGGCACCTACGAGCAGTACTTC
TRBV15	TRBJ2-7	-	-	CATSRGSALSYEQYF	TGTGCCACCAGCAGAGGATCTGCCCTGTCCTACGAGCAGTACTTC
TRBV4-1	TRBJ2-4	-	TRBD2	CASSQDGAGGAVQYF	TGCGCCAGCAGCCAAGATGGGGCGGGGGGTGCAGTTCAGTACTTC
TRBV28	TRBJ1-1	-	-	CASRARMNTEAFF	TGTGCCAGCAGAGCGAGGATGAACACTGAAGCTTTCTTT
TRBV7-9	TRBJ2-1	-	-	CASSLGGATYNEQFF	TGTGCCAGCAGCCTGGGGGGGGCGACCTACAATGAGCAGTTCTTC
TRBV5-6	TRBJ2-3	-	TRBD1	CASSQGQGIDTQYF	TGTGCCAGCAGCCAGGGACAGGGGATAGATACGCAGTATTTT
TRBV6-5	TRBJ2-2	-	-	CASSYSTLRNTGELFF	TGTGCCAGCAGTTACTCGACTTTGCGGAACACCGGGGAGCTGTTTTTT
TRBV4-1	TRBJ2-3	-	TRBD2	CASSQLLAGENSDTQYF	TGCGCCAGCAGCCAACTCTTAGCGGGAGAGAATTCAGATACGCAGTATTTT
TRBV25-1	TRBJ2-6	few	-	CASRRGSGANVLTF	TGTGCCAGCAGAAGGGGGTCTGGGGCCAACGTCCTGACTTTC
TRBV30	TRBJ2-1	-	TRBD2	CAWSAQGLAYNNEQFF	TGTGCCTGGAGTGCTCAGGGACTAGCGTACAACAATGAGCAGTTCTTC
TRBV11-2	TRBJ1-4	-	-	CASSLQGLANEKLFF	TGTGCCAGCAGCTTACAGGGGTTGGCTAATGAAAAACTGTTTTTT
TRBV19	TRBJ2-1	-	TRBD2	CASSIWGGAGGPVDEQFF	TGTGCCAGTAGTATTTGGGGTGGTGCGGGAGGGCCAGTCGATGAGCAGTTCTTC
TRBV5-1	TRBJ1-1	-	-	CASSLDAALNTEAFF	TGCGCCAGCAGCTTGGACGCGGCCCTGAACACTGAAGCTTTCTTT
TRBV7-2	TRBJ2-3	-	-	CASSPFRTDTQYF	TGTGCCAGCAGCCCCTTCAGAACAGATACGCAGTATTTT
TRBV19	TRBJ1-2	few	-	CASSILKGGDYGYTF	TGTGCCAGTAGTATCTTAAAGGGAGGAGACTATGGCTACACCTTC